These 18 T cell receptor beta chains were all obtained from the same sample, sequenced in a study of blood T cell repertoires in COVID-19. Repertoires were generated with immunoSEQ multiplex PCR, while TCRdb's copy carries only in-frame clones and drops some. The repertoire holds about 300,000 clones, with 90% as singletons. Sequenced input: PBMCs or T cells enriched from blood (not recorded which). Receptors were obtained from a woman younger than 30 with acute COVID-19.

In DNA, the CDR3 is TGTGCCAGCAGCCCGAGCGGGAGGGTAGGGGATACGCAGTATTTT. As protein: CASSPSGRVGDTQYF. This rearrangement joins TRBV5-6 to TRBJ2-3; 10 nucleotides agree with TRBD2. Germline values: CDR1 SGHDT, CDR2 YYEEEE. V lost 4 bases, J lost 6 bases, and 8 bases stayed unmatched. The CDR3 extends over 15 amino acids.

This clone was picked up one time. This chain links TRBV13 with TRBJ2-4, with 7 bases fitting TRBD1. Germline lookup yields CDR1 PRHDT and CDR2 FYEKMQ (reference sequence). This CDR3 spans 14 amino acids. The junction had 7 bases not matched to a gene; V was cut back by 5 bases and J by 6 bases. The chain's CDR3 is CASSPPTGRNIQYF. For the CDR3, the DNA is TGTGCCAGCAGCCCTCCGACAGGGAGAAACATTCAGTACTTC.

The J gene is TRBJ1-1, the V gene TRBV19; D possibly corresponds to TRBD1 (5 bases). From germline, CDR1 is LNHDA and CDR2 SQIVND (reference sequence). The CDR3 extends over 15 amino acids. The V end was cut by 3 bases, the J end by 3 bases, with 14 bases between. The CDR3: CASSMVYGRDTEAFF. The CDR3 region has the DNA TGTGCCAGTAGTATGGTCTATGGCAGGGACACTGAAGCTTTCTTT.

CDR3 in amino acids: CASSFSGSNADTQYF. CDR3 DNA sequence: TGTGCCAGCAGCTTCAGCGGGAGTAACGCAGATACGCAGTATTTT. V and J are TRBV7-3 and TRBJ2-3; 8 bases line up with TRBD2. This CDR3 contains 15 residues. Germline loops: CDR1 SGHTA, CDR2 FQGTGA. Unmatched junction bases numbered 6, after V lost 3 bases and J lost 4 bases.

This chain connects TRBV28 to TRBJ1-6, with TRBD1 matching 10 bases. Unmatched junction bases numbered 7, after V lost 5 bases and J lost 6 bases. Germline V gene data show CDR1 as MDHEN and CDR2 as SYDVKM. The CDR3 runs 16 residues. In nucleotides, the CDR3 is TGTGCCAGCAGTCGATGGACAGGGGGAAGTAATTCACCCCTCCACTTT. This codes for CASSRWTGGSNSPLHF.

The gene calls are TRBV2 and TRBJ2-2; 7 bases match TRBD1. CDR1 is SNHLY, CDR2 FYNNEI, per germline. The CDR3 runs 13 residues. Trimming took 5 bases from V and 7 from J; bases not matched to a gene: 4. DNA of the CDR3: TGTGCCAGCAGTAGCACAGGGGACGGGGAGCTGTTTTTT. Encoded protein: CASSSTGDGELFF.

The chain has TRBV9 and TRBJ2-3; D gene ambiguous. The CDR3 spans 11 residues. Trimming stripped 3 bases from V and 3 bases from J, with 2 bases between. Germline V lookup: CDR1 SGDLS, CDR2 YYNGEE. The CDR3 reads CASSATDTQYF. The CDR3 nucleotides are TGTGCCAGCAGCGCTACAGATACGCAGTATTTT.

The gene calls are TRBV14 and TRBJ1-2, with TRBD1 as a possible D gene (6 bases). Trimming pared 0 bases from V and 4 bases from J, leaving 9 bases between. Germline loops: CDR1 SGHDN, CDR2 FVKESK. CDR3 length: 14 amino acids. CDR3 amino acids: CASSQDRGGYGYTF. Here the CDR3 DNA reads TGTGCCAGCAGCCAAGACAGGGGCGGCTATGGCTACACCTTC.

The gene calls are TRBV7-2 and TRBJ1-6; D gene uncertain. V was cut by 2 bases and J by 7 bases, with 9 bases left in between. This CDR3 spans 14 amino acids. Per the germline V gene, CDR1 is SGHTA and CDR2 is FQGNSA. CDR3 residues: CASSLLAGNSPLHF. DNA of the CDR3: TGTGCCAGCAGCTTATTAGCGGGGAATTCACCCCTCCACTTT.

The chain has TRBV6-5 and TRBJ2-1; tentative D call: TRBD1 (6 bases). This CDR3 contains 14 residues. The germline V and J ends were trimmed by 1 base and 8 bases, with 12 bases remaining between them. Germline V gene data show CDR1 as MNHEY and CDR2 as SVGAGI. CDR3 residues: CASSYYQQGDEQFF. DNA for the CDR3: TGTGCCAGCAGTTACTACCAACAGGGCGATGAGCAGTTCTTC.

The chain joins TRBV28 to TRBJ1-5, with 8 bases fitting TRBD1. Germline V lookup: CDR1 MDHEN, CDR2 SYDVKM. This CDR3 is 13 amino acids long. Unmatched junction bases numbered 1, after V lost 5 bases and J lost 4 bases. CDR3: CASSTGGNQPQHF. CDR3 nucleotide sequence: TGTGCCAGCAGTACAGGGGGAAATCAGCCCCAGCATTTT.

The rearrangement uses TRBV25-1 and TRBJ2-1, with TRBD2 matching over 10 bases. V was clipped by 2 bases and J by 8 bases; unmatched bases: 3. CDR3 size: 14 residues. Germline CDR1 is MGHDK and CDR2 is SYGVNS. The CDR3 sequence: CASSELAGVDEQFF. The CDR3 nucleotides are TGTGCCAGCAGTGAACTAGCGGGAGTCGATGAGCAGTTCTTC. Drawing the rest from reference TRBV25-1 and TRBJ2-1, the complete variable domain is EADIYQTPRYLVIGTGKKITLECSQTMGHDKMYWYQQDPGMELHLIHYSYGVNSTEKGDLSSESTVSRIRTEHFPLTLESARPSHTSQYLCASSELAGVDEQFFGPGTRLTVL.

This clone was seen only a few times. This chain connects TRBV19 to TRBJ2-5; 12 bases agree with TRBD1. The CDR3 spans 13 residues. CDR1 is LNHDA, CDR2 SQIVND, per germline (reference sequence). Losses at the gene ends were 11 bases for V and 5 bases for J; bases not matched to a gene: 6. This CDR3 reads CACGTGGAETQYF. Here the CDR3 DNA reads TGTGCCTGCGGGACAGGGGGCGCGGAGACCCAGTACTTC.

The chain combines TRBV12-3 or TRBV12-4 with TRBJ1-2, with D possibly being TRBD1 (5 bases). Trimming stripped 0 bases from V and 8 bases from J, with 10 bases between. This CDR3 comprises 13 residues. The chain's CDR3 is CASSLAREGGYTF. CDR3 sequence (DNA): TGTGCCAGCAGTTTAGCCAGGGAGGGCGGCTACACCTTC.

V gene TRBV18 combines with J gene TRBJ1-2; tentative D call: TRBD1 (6 bases). Trimming took off 0 bases at V and 3 bases at J, with 14 bases between the two ends. Looked up from germline, CDR1 is KGHSH and CDR2 is LQKENI. This CDR3 comprises 16 residues. The CDR3 sequence is CASSPPSVGADYGYTF. The CDR3 coding sequence is TGTGCCAGCTCACCACCCTCCGTGGGGGCAGACTATGGCTACACCTTC.

The CDR3 DNA is TGTGCCAGCTCACCCTCTCGAGGCAACACTGAAGCTTTCTTT. Amino acid sequence: CASSPSRGNTEAFF. V is TRBV18 and J is TRBJ1-1; D uncertain. The germline V gene encodes CDR1 KGHSH and CDR2 LQKENI. The CDR3 loop spans 14 amino acids. With 3 bases removed from V and 2 bases from J, the gap between germline ends came to 10 bases.

This rearrangement joins TRBV24-1 to TRBJ2-1; 9 bases are a match to TRBD2. The germline V gene encodes CDR1 KGHDR and CDR2 SFDVKD. V was clipped by 3 bases and J by 9 bases; unmatched bases: 11. This CDR3 region has 16 residues. The chain's CDR3 is CATSDPRLAVGVEQFF. CDR3 coding DNA: TGTGCCACCAGTGATCCGCGACTAGCGGTTGGGGTTGAGCAGTTCTTC.

This chain connects TRBV19 to TRBJ1-5; no firm D call. V lost 6 bases to trimming and J lost 1 base, with 10 bases between them. This CDR3 region has 14 residues. The V gene's germline CDR1 is LNHDA and CDR2 SQIVND (reference sequence). CDR3 bases: TGTGCCAGTAGCCCTCTTTTAAGCAATCAGCCCCAGCATTTT. Its protein product is CASSPLLSNQPQHF.